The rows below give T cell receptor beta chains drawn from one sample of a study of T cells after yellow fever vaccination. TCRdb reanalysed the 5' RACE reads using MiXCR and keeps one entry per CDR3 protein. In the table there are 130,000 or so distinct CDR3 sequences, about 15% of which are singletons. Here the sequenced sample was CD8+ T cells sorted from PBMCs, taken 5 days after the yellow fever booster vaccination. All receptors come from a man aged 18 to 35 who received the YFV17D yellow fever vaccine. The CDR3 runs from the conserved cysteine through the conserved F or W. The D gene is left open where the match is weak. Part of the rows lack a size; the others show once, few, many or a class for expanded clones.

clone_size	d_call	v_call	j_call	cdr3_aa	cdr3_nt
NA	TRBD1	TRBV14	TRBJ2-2	CASSQDWTGNTGELFF	TGTGCCAGCAGCCAAGATTGGACAGGGAACACCGGGGAGCTGTTTTTT
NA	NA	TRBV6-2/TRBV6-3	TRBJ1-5	CASSDLTEINQPQHF	TGTGCCAGCAGCGACCTTACAGAGATCAATCAGCCCCAGCATTTT
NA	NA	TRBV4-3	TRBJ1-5	CASSQDLGGDQPQHF	TGCGCCAGCAGCCAAGATCTGGGGGGGGATCAGCCCCAGCATTTT
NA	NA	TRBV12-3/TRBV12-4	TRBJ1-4	CASRQSLIEGEKLFF	TGTGCCAGCAGACAAAGCCTGATCGAGGGTGAAAAACTGTTTTTT
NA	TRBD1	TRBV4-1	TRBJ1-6	CASSQVEGGDSPLHF	TGCGCCAGCAGCCAAGTGGAAGGGGGCGATTCACCCCTCCACTTT
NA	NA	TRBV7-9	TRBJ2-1	CASSSEYNEQFF	TGTGCCAGCAGCTCAGAGTACAATGAGCAGTTCTTC
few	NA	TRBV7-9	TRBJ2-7	CASSWGGPYEQYF	TGTGCCAGCAGCTGGGGGGGCCCCTACGAGCAGTACTTC
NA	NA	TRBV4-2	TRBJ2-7	CASSQGTYSSYEQYF	TGTGCCAGCAGCCAGGGGACATATAGCTCCTACGAGCAGTACTTC
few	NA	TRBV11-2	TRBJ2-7	CASSLEVGGNEQYF	TGTGCCAGCAGCTTAGAAGTGGGAGGCAACGAGCAGTACTTC
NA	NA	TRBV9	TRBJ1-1	CASRPRGNTEAFF	TGTGCCAGCAGGCCCCGAGGGAACACTGAAGCTTTCTTT
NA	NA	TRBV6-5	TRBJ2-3	CASSPTDGDTQYF	TGTGCCAGCAGTCCCACCGATGGAGATACGCAGTATTTT
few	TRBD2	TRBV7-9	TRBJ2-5	CASSLTSGGEETQYF	TGTGCCAGCAGCTTGACTAGCGGGGGGGAAGAGACCCAGTACTTC
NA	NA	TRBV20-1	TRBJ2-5	CSATRETQYF	TGCAGTGCTACCCGAGAGACCCAGTACTTC
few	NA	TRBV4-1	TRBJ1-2	CASSQDFGDFLGYTF	TGCGCCAGCAGCCAAGACTTTGGGGATTTTCTAGGCTACACCTTC
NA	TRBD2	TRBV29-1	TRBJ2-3	CSVDGLGGLPDTDTQYF	TGCAGCGTTGACGGACTAGGAGGTTTACCAGACACAGATACGCAGTATTTT
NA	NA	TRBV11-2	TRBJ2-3	CASSLNQVGITDTQYF	TGTGCCAGCAGCTTAAATCAAGTTGGAATCACAGATACGCAGTATTTT
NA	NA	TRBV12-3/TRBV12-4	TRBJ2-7	CASSSAVLGEQYF	TGTGCCAGCAGTTCAGCGGTATTGGGCGAGCAGTACTTC
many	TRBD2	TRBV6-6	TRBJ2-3	CASSYSLAGTDTQYF	TGTGCCAGCAGTTACTCGCTAGCGGGCACAGATACGCAGTATTTT
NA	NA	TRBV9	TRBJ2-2	CASNLGGGDLSNTGELFF	TGTGCCAGCAACCTAGGGGGGGGCGACCTTTCGAACACCGGGGAGCTGTTTTTT
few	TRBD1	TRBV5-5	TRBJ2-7	CASSLEGTGGAHEQYF	TGTGCCAGCAGCTTGGAAGGGACAGGGGGGGCCCACGAGCAGTACTTC
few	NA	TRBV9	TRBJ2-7	CASSVERATDEQYF	TGTGCCAGCAGCGTAGAGCGGGCCACCGACGAGCAGTACTTC
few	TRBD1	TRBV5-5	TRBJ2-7	CASSSSLILGDRALYF	TGTGCCAGCAGCTCCTCTTTAATCCTGGGCGACAGGGCGCTGTACTTC
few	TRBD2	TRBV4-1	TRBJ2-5	CASSQVASGTQETQYF	TGCGCCAGCAGCCAAGTGGCTAGCGGGACCCAAGAGACCCAGTACTTC
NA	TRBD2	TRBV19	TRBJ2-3	CASSPMGGTADTQYF	TGTGCCAGTAGTCCTATGGGGGGGACCGCAGATACGCAGTATTTT
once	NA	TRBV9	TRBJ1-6	CASSQFPGGYSPLRF	TGTGCCAGCAGCCAATTCCCCGGCGGATATTCACCCCTCCGCTTT
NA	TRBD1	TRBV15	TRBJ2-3	CATSFGTGSTDTQYF	TGTGCCACCAGCTTTGGGACAGGGAGCACAGATACGCAGTATTTT
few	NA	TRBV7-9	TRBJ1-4	CASSSRGQMGGEKLFF	TGTGCCAGCAGCTCCCGGGGGCAGATGGGAGGAGAAAAACTGTTTTTT
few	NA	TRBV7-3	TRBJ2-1	CASSSSGNNEQFF	TGTGCCAGCAGTAGCTCGGGGAACAATGAGCAGTTCTTC
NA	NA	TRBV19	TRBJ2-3	CASKSGHGTQYF	TGTGCCAGTAAGAGCGGCCACGGTACGCAGTATTTT
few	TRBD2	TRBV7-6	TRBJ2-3	CASSLSTSGGGWDTQYF	TGTGCCAGCAGCTTATCGACTAGCGGGGGAGGATGGGATACGCAGTATTTT
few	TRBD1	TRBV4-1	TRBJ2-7	CASSTTGGYEQYF	TGCGCCAGCAGTACGACAGGGGGCTACGAGCAGTACTTC
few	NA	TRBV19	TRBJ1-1	CASSIGTANTEAFF	TGTGCCAGTAGTATCGGGACGGCGAACACTGAAGCTTTCTTT
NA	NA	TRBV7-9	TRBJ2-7	CASSLGQGSRYEQYF	TGTGCCAGCAGCTTAGGGCAGGGGAGCCGCTACGAGCAGTACTTC